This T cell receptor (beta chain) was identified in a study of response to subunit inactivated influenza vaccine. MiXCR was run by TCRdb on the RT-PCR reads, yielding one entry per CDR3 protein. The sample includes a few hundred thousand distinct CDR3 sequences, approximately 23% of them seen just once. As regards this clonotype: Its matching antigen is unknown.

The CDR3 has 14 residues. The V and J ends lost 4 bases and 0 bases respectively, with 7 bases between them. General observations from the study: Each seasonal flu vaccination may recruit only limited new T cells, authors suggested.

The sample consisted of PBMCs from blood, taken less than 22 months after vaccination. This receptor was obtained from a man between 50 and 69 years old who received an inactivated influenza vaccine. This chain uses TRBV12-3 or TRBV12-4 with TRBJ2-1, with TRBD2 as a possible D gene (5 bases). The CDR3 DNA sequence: TGTGCCAGCAGTTATACTAGCTCCTACAATGAGCAGTTCTTC. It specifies CASSYTSSYNEQFF.